The 14 T cell receptor beta chains below were found in one sample sequenced in a study of radiation and T cells in renal cell carcinoma. Sample time point: blood 2 weeks post-SBRT. The treatment is: 15 Gy SBRT to primary tumor, nephrectomy 4 weeks later. Some clones are missing from TCRdb's copy, which holds only in-frame ones; the method was immunoSEQ multiplex PCR. Among some 76,000 clones, around 80% were seen once, and the ten largest hold approximately 6.4%. Sequenced here: blood, sampled from a patient whose treatment included radiotherapy and nephrectomy. The receptors were gathered from a man aged 55-75 years with renal cell carcinoma.

This clone was recorded at least ten times. The chain carries TRBV6-1 and TRBJ2-2; 8 nucleotides agree with TRBD1. The CDR3 runs to 15 residues. Germline V CDR1 and CDR2: MNHNS, SASEGT. With 1 base clipped from V and 7 bases from J, the junction kept 5 bases outside the gene matches. CDR3 loop: CASSEGTGYGGELFF. CDR3 nucleotide sequence: TGTGCCAGCAGTGAAGGGACAGGGTATGGCGGGGAGCTGTTTTTT.

V gene TRBV29-1 combines with J gene TRBJ1-1; a possible D gene is TRBD1 (5 bases). V lost 6 bases and J lost 6, with 17 bases in between. The length of the CDR3 is 13 residues. The germline V gene encodes CDR1 SQVTM and CDR2 ANQGSEA. In nucleotides, the CDR3 is TGCAGCGTCGCTTCTGGGGACGACTCTGAAGCTTTCTTT. Translation: CSVASGDDSEAFF.

This clone showed up just a few times. The chain combines TRBV30 with TRBJ1-2, with TRBD1 matching over 9 bases. Germline-derived CDR1 and CDR2 are GTSNPN and SVGIG (reference sequence). The CDR3 is 13 amino acids. V was pared by 3 bases and J by 8 bases, with 7 bases of the junction left unmatched. CDR3 DNA: TGTGCCTGGAGATTAGGGACAGGGCAAGGCTACACCTTC. It yields the protein CAWRLGTGQGYTF.

The chain employs TRBV28 and TRBJ1-1; the D is unclear. The length of the CDR3 is 11 residues. The germline V gene has CDR1 MDHEN and CDR2 SYDVKM. V was clipped by 4 bases and J by 8 bases, with 8 bases between them. CDR3 DNA sequence: TGTGCCAGCAGTTACGGTTCCGAAGCTTTCTTT. It encodes CASSYGSEAFF.

This chain connects TRBV14 to TRBJ1-1; D perhaps matches TRBD1 (6 bases). The CDR3 contains 15 residues. Germline V gives CDR1 SGHDN, CDR2 FVKESK. The ends were cut back, 6 bases at V and 7 bases at J, with 21 bases in the middle. In DNA form, the CDR3 reads TGTGCCAGCAGTTTAACAGGGCTTAGTTGGGATGAAGCTTTCTTT. Protein product: CASSLTGLSWDEAFF.

The rearrangement links TRBV11-2 to TRBJ2-5; possibly TRBD1 for D (5 bases). There are 13 residues in the CDR3. In germline, CDR1 is SGHAT, CDR2 FQNNGV. The V and J ends lost 0 bases and 4 bases respectively, with 6 bases between them. CDR3 residues: CASSLEGVETQYF. DNA of the CDR3: TGTGCCAGCAGCTTAGAAGGGGTAGAGACCCAGTACTTC.

The table lists this clone with a count of one. This rearrangement joins TRBV4-1 to TRBJ2-7; 10 bases line up with TRBD2. Germline V lookup: CDR1 MGHRA, CDR2 YSYEKL. The CDR3 is made up of 17 amino acids. The trim removed 1 base at V and 5 bases at J, leaving 11 bases unmatched. The DNA for the CDR3 is TGCGCCAGCAGCCAAGGATCGGGGCTAGCGGGAGAGGACGAGCAGTACTTC. Translation gives CASSQGSGLAGEDEQYF.

The chain recombines TRBV11-3 with TRBJ2-5; 14 nucleotides agree with TRBD2. Looked up from germline, CDR1 is SGHNT and CDR2 is YENEEA. The V and J ends lost 4 bases and 4 bases, in that order; junction bases with no gene match: 5. CDR3 size: 16 residues. CDR3 coding DNA: TGTGCCAGCAGCTCCGGACTAGCGGGAGGAGGAGAGACCCAGTACTTC. This translates into CASSSGLAGGGETQYF.

The chain has TRBV15 and TRBJ2-7; 9 bases are shared with TRBD1. Looked up from germline, CDR1 is LNHNV and CDR2 is YYDKDF (reference sequence). This CDR3 has 15 amino acids. Trimming removed 0 bases from V and 3 bases from J; junction bases left unmatched: 3. Written as DNA, the CDR3 is TGTGCCACCAGCAGAGAACCGGACAGGGGCTACGAGCAGTACTTC. This translates into CATSREPDRGYEQYF.

This clone was seen a handful of times. The CDR3 DNA reads as TGTGCCAGCAGCTCACAACCCCTCAGCGGGAGGGCCGGGATCGGGGAGCTGTTTTTT. Translated: CASSSQPLSGRAGIGELFF. The chain combines TRBV27 with TRBJ2-2; 10 bases fit TRBD2. CDR1 and CDR2 (germline): MNHEY, SMNVEV (reference sequence). The V segment lost 6 bases and the J segment 7 bases; nucleotides outside the gene matches: 20. This CDR3 is built from 19 residues.

V is TRBV6-1 and J is TRBJ2-3, with 7 bases fitting TRBD1. The CDR3 has 15 amino acids. Germline CDR1 reads MNHNS; CDR2 reads SASEGT. J gave up 4 bases and V 3 bases, and 7 bases lay outside the gene matches. The CDR3: CASSDLGGGPDTQYF. The CDR3 nucleotides read TGTGCCAGCAGTGACTTAGGGGGCGGGCCAGATACGCAGTATTTT.

J is TRBJ1-4 and V is TRBV7-9; a possible D gene is TRBD1 (5 bases). Trimming removed 6 bases at V and 6 bases at J, with 17 bases between. This CDR3 is 15 amino acids long. CDR1 is SEHNR, CDR2 FQNEAQ, per germline (reference sequence). CDR3 amino acids: CASRPPWGLDEKLFF. The CDR3 DNA sequence: TGTGCCAGCAGACCTCCCTGGGGGTTAGATGAAAAACTGTTTTTT.

This clone was detected a few times. The genes are TRBV6-5 and TRBJ2-3; D unclear. The CDR3 consists of 16 residues. V lost 4 bases and J lost 2, with 16 bases in between. Germline-derived CDR1 and CDR2 are MNHEY and SVGAGI. CDR3 in amino acids: CASSLTPNSLTDTQYF. The CDR3 DNA reads as TGTGCCAGCAGTTTAACCCCCAATTCCCTCACAGATACGCAGTATTTT.

On this clone: In the same sample, other DNA sequences code for this CDR3. The chain has TRBV4-3 and TRBJ1-2; D is undetermined. Deletions cut 0 bases from V and 6 bases from J, with 5 bases between. The germline V gene encodes CDR1 LGHNA and CDR2 YSLEER. The CDR3 has 12 residues. The CDR3, as DNA: TGCGCCAGCAGCCAAGATAGGCATGGCTACACCTTC. Translation gives CASSQDRHGYTF.